A single sample gave rise to the 20 T cell receptor beta chains below, sequenced in a study of T-cell reconstitution after alpha-beta-depleted transplantation in children. TCRbeta library construction was performed incorporating unique molecular identifiers. TCRdb independently ran MiXCR on the PCR reads; one entry per CDR3 protein. The table has about 58,000 distinct CDR3 sequences, 44% seen once. The sample was PBMCs, mostly from graft donor cells, taken 360 days after TCRalphabeta/CD19-depleted stem cell transplant. These receptors all stem from a male patient aged 5 to 17 who had a stem cell transplant for acute lymphoblastic leukemia, so the T cells may come from the graft donor.

This chain uses TRBV3-1 with TRBJ2-7; D may match TRBD1 or TRBD2 (6 bases each). Germline V gene data show CDR1 as LGHDT and CDR2 as YNNKEL (reference sequence). The length of the CDR3 is 16 residues. V gave up 1 base and J gave up 6 bases, with 19 bases separating them. CDR3 protein: CASSQGHGQLAIEQYF. The CDR3 DNA reads TGTGCCAGCAGCCAAGGGCATGGACAGCTAGCGATCGAGCAGTACTTC.

V and J are TRBV12-3 or TRBV12-4 and TRBJ2-3; 12 bases align to TRBD2. The CDR3 consists of 16 residues. After removal of 5 bases from V and 0 bases from J, the junction contained 3 bases not matched to a gene. This CDR3 is CASSLGLAGSTDTQYF. The DNA of the CDR3 is TGTGCCAGCAGTCTCGGACTAGCGGGGAGCACAGATACGCAGTATTTT.

The chain couples TRBV4-1 to TRBJ1-2; D is possibly TRBD1 (5 bases). The CDR3 runs to 16 residues. In germline, CDR1 is MGHRA, CDR2 YSYEKL. The V and J ends lost 1 base and 6 bases respectively, with 18 bases between them. CDR3 in DNA: TGCGCCAGCAGCCAAGGACCTAAAGGGGAAAAGGATGGCTACACCTTC. Protein sequence: CASSQGPKGEKDGYTF.

This sequence joins TRBV20-1 and TRBJ2-7; D is possibly TRBD1 (6 bases). The V and J ends lost 6 bases and 0 bases respectively, with 12 bases between them. The V gene's germline CDR1 is DFQATT and CDR2 SNEGSKA (reference sequence). This CDR3 contains 13 residues. The CDR3 coding sequence is TGCAGTGCAAGGGGGTTGGGCTCCTACGAGCAGTACTTC. Translation gives CSARGLGSYEQYF.

This chain links TRBV20-1 with TRBJ2-3, with a possible D match to TRBD2 (7 bases). Trimming stripped 0 bases from V and 10 bases from J, with 20 bases between. Germline V gives CDR1 DFQATT, CDR2 SNEGSKA (reference sequence). CDR3 length: 15 residues. CDR3 loop: CSARDKDKGGMAQYF. CDR3 bases: TGCAGTGCTAGAGACAAGGACAAGGGGGGGATGGCGCAGTATTTT.

The genes are TRBV9 and TRBJ2-3; TRBD2 matches at 9 bases. Per the germline V gene, CDR1 is SGDLS and CDR2 is YYNGEE. After removal of 3 bases from V and 0 bases from J, the junction contained 5 bases not matched to a gene. The CDR3 is made up of 16 amino acids. The CDR3: CASSGTTSGSTDTQYF. The CDR3 DNA reads TGTGCCAGCAGCGGAACGACTAGCGGAAGCACAGATACGCAGTATTTT.

The table lists this clonotype with a few counts. V usage is TRBV12-3 or TRBV12-4 and J usage is TRBJ2-1; no clear D. V dropped 3 bases and J dropped 0 bases, with 9 bases sitting between them. This CDR3 spans 15 amino acids. The CDR3 reads CASSLRLSSYNEQFF. DNA for the CDR3: TGTGCCAGCAGTTTGAGGCTTAGCTCCTACAATGAGCAGTTCTTC.

This clonotype has only a few counts. J is TRBJ2-2 and V is TRBV9, with 7 nucleotides matching TRBD2. This CDR3 has 14 residues. Germline loops: CDR1 SGDLS, CDR2 YYNGEE. Trimming at V came to 3 bases and at J to 4 bases, leaving 3 bases not matched to a gene. The CDR3 loop is CASSAREGTGELFF. In DNA, the CDR3 is TGTGCCAGCAGCGCCAGGGAGGGCACCGGGGAGCTGTTTTTT.

CDR3: CASSHAGSSYEQYF. The DNA for the CDR3 is TGTGCCAGCAGCCACGCGGGCTCCTCCTACGAGCAGTACTTC. The V call is TRBV3-1, the J call TRBJ2-7; D perhaps matches TRBD2 (5 bases). Germline-derived CDR1 and CDR2 are LGHDT and YNNKEL (reference sequence). This CDR3 spans 14 amino acids. V was shortened by 3 bases and J by 0 bases, with 9 bases between the two germline ends.

The chain is built from TRBV20-1 and TRBJ1-1; no clear D gene. Per germline, CDR1 DFQATT and CDR2 SNEGSKA (reference sequence). The CDR3 length is 11 residues. Trimming shortened V by 6 bases and J by 3 bases, and 8 bases separated the two germline ends. The CDR3 loop reads CSALDYTEAFF. CDR3 bases: TGCAGTGCCTTGGATTACACTGAAGCTTTCTTT.

This clonotype was counted between two and nine times. The genes are TRBV5-4 and TRBJ1-2, with D possibly TRBD1 on 5 matching bases. Trimming removed 5 bases from V and 4 bases from J, with 15 bases in between. Germline CDR1 is SGHNT and CDR2 is YYREEE (reference sequence). There are 14 residues in the CDR3. CDR3 sequence (DNA): TGTGCCAGCAGTCCAATGCAGGGTCTCTATGGCTACACCTTC. Translated: CASSPMQGLYGYTF.

The chain couples TRBV9 to TRBJ2-7; D is ambiguous. CDR3 length equals 14 residues. Germline V lookup: CDR1 SGDLS, CDR2 YYNGEE. V was trimmed by 0 bases and J by 0 bases, leaving 7 bases between them. CDR3 amino acids: CASSVAPYSYEQYF. The CDR3 bases are TGTGCCAGCAGCGTAGCCCCGTACTCCTACGAGCAGTACTTC.

This chain uses TRBV28 with TRBJ2-3, with TRBD2 matching over 9 bases. The CDR3 runs to 16 residues. Germline lookup yields CDR1 MDHEN and CDR2 SYDVKM. With V trimmed by 0 bases and J by 4 bases, 5 bases remained unmatched. This chain's CDR3 is CASSLWSGGSSDTQYF. In DNA form, the CDR3 reads TGTGCCAGCAGTTTATGGAGCGGGGGGTCCTCAGATACGCAGTATTTT. Filled out from reference TRBV28 and TRBJ2-3, the complete variable domain reads DVKVTQSSRYLVKRTGEKVFLECVQDMDHENMFWYRQDPGLGLRLIYFSYDVKMKEKGDIPEGYSVSREKKERFSLILESASTNQTSMYLCASSLWSGGSSDTQYFGPGTRLTVL.

This rearrangement joins TRBV12-3 or TRBV12-4 to TRBJ1-2; D not resolved. The CDR3 is 13 amino acids. V lost 3 bases and J lost 4, with 9 bases in between. Written as DNA, the CDR3 is TGTGCCAGCAGTTTGTCTCCCTTCTATGGCTACACCTTC. It yields the protein CASSLSPFYGYTF.

V is TRBV5-1 and J is TRBJ2-7; TRBD1 matches 9 bases. From germline, CDR1 is SGHRS and CDR2 YFSETQ. The J segment lost 10 bases and the V segment lost 4 bases, leaving 12 bases of the junction unmatched. The CDR3 covers 14 residues. CDR3 DNA sequence: TGCGCCAGCAGCCGCCTGGGGACAGGGAAGGTTCAGTACTTC. As protein: CASSRLGTGKVQYF. Using reference TRBV5-1 and TRBJ2-7 for the parts outside the CDR3, the full variable domain is KAGVTQTPRYLIKTRGQQVTLSCSPISGHRSVSWYQQTPGQGLQFLFEYFSETQRNKGNFPGRFSGRQFSNSRSEMNVSTLELGDSALYLCASSRLGTGKVQYFGPGTRLTVT.

This clonotype has only a few counts. The chain joins TRBV3-1 to TRBJ2-5; 7 bases align to TRBD2. CDR3 length equals 15 residues. V shed 1 base and J 0 bases; nucleotides not matched to a gene: 2. Per the germline V gene, CDR1 is LGHDT and CDR2 is YNNKEL (reference sequence). In DNA form, the CDR3 reads TGTGCCAGCAGCCAAGCGGGGGGAGACCAAGAGACCCAGTACTTC. Its translation: CASSQAGGDQETQYF.

The chain joins TRBV11-3 to TRBJ2-7; 9 nucleotides agree with TRBD1. V was pared by 5 bases and J by 6 bases, with 8 bases of the junction left unmatched. Germline CDR1 and CDR2: SGHNT and YENEEA. The CDR3 totals 14 residues. The CDR3 sequence: CASSPGQGSGEQYF. The CDR3 DNA follows: TGTGCCAGCAGCCCGGGACAGGGATCCGGCGAGCAGTACTTC.

This clonotype was seen a few times. The chain employs TRBV29-1 and TRBJ2-5; possibly TRBD2 for D (7 bases). CDR3 size: 15 residues. The germline V gene encodes CDR1 SQVTM and CDR2 ANQGSEA. V was cut by 1 base and J by 5 bases, with 17 bases left in between. Here the CDR3 DNA reads TGCAGCGTTGAAGTAACCGGGGGGCCCAGGGAGACCCAGTACTTC. Translation: CSVEVTGGPRETQYF.

A few counts support this clonotype. The chain couples TRBV18 to TRBJ2-7; maybe TRBD2 (6 bases). V was pared by 2 bases and J by 0 bases, with 14 bases between. The CDR3 has 16 residues. CDR1 and CDR2 (germline): KGHSH, LQKENI. As DNA, the CDR3 is TGTGCCAGCTCACCAGACATCGGGAGTCTCTCCTACGAGCAGTACTTC. Translation gives CASSPDIGSLSYEQYF.

The chain joins TRBV7-8 to TRBJ2-7, with TRBD1 matching 7 bases. Losses at the gene ends were 5 bases for V and 1 base for J; bases not matched to a gene: 11. Germline V lookup: CDR1 SGHVS, CDR2 FQNEAQ. The CDR3 extends over 16 amino acids. The CDR3 reads CASSLILTGPSYEQYF. CDR3 coding DNA: TGTGCCAGCAGCCTAATCCTGACAGGGCCTTCCTACGAGCAGTACTTC.